This T cell receptor (beta chain) was sequenced during a study of blood T cell repertoires in COVID-19. Germline CDR1 SNHLY, CDR2 FYNNEI. CDR3 length: 13 residues. Trimming removed 6 bases at V and 11 bases at J, with 19 bases between. Clones were read by immunoSEQ multiplex PCR, and TCRdb kept only the in-frame ones, dropping some. The sample has about 250,000 clones; roughly 84% are singletons. V usage is TRBV2 and J usage is TRBJ1-2, with D tentatively TRBD1 (5 bases). This receptor was taken from a man aged 35-49 years with acute or convalescent COVID-19. The sequencing sample was made of peripheral blood. CDR3 loop: CASRLGEQAGYTF. The CDR3 bases are TGTGCCAGCAGACTCGGAGAACAGGCGGGATACACCTTC.